Below, 19 T cell receptor beta chains from the same sample are listed, as sequenced in a study of molecular identifiers for immune sequencing clone quantification (dated by TCRdb to 2016 to 2018). Libraries were made using PCR. TCRdb lists the instrument as NextSeq 500. The public reads were reanalyzed by TCRdb: fastp trimming at Q25, MiXCR alignment, in-frame beta chains only. Each entry merges the rows of one CDR3 protein and shows their most common DNA and genes. The sample data list roughly 630,000 distinct CDR3 sequences, and less than 30% of these were observed just once. The top ten constitute 0.78% of the sample. The specimen was naive CD8+ T cells from blood, with Jurkat cell RNA spiked in. The cell subset or site label for this specimen denotes: FACS-sorted CD8+CD4-CCR7+CD45RA+ naive T cells. The receptors originated from a human donor in good health. Some libraries in this study had Jurkat cell RNA spiked in.

This clonotype was picked up many times. The genes are TRBV13 and TRBJ2-7; D is possibly TRBD1 or TRBD2 (6 bases each). V was pared by 5 bases and J by 2 bases, with 16 bases between. Germline V lookup: CDR1 PRHDT, CDR2 FYEKMQ (reference sequence). This CDR3 has 15 residues. CDR3 protein: CASSRGPGVAYEQYF. The CDR3 nucleotides are TGTGCCAGCAGCCGGGGGCCAGGGGTTGCCTACGAGCAGTACTTC.

This clonotype was counted only a few times. This chain uses TRBV28 with TRBJ2-7; D unclear. The V gene's germline CDR1 is MDHEN and CDR2 SYDVKM. CDR3 length equals 11 residues. Trimming took 6 bases from V and 6 from J, leaving 9 bases between them. For the CDR3, the DNA is TGTGCCAGCAGCGCAGTGTCCGAGCAGTACTTC. Translated: CASSAVSEQYF.

The chain links TRBV4-3 to TRBJ1-1; D gene uncertain. Germline CDR1 reads LGHNA; CDR2 reads YSLEER. V was shortened by 3 bases and J by 10 bases, with 21 bases between the two germline ends. The CDR3 runs to 15 residues. CDR3: CASSQPRAQATVAFF. The CDR3, as DNA: TGCGCCAGCAGCCAGCCCCGGGCCCAAGCCACAGTAGCTTTCTTT.

This clonotype was counted between two and nine times. The rearrangement joins TRBV5-1 to TRBJ2-3; D perhaps matches TRBD1 (5 bases). The CDR3 spans 16 residues. Germline CDR1 SGHRS, CDR2 YFSETQ. V lost 7 bases and J lost 2, with 20 bases in between. This CDR3 reads CASATSWGRTTDTQYF. The CDR3 region has the DNA TGCGCCAGCGCGACCTCCTGGGGCAGGACCACAGATACGCAGTATTTT.

This clonotype was observed at least ten times. The rearrangement links TRBV7-2 to TRBJ1-5; D unclear. Germline assignment: CDR1 SGHTA and CDR2 FQGNSA. CDR3 length equals 11 residues. Trimming pared 9 bases from V and 7 bases from J, leaving 10 bases between. In DNA form, the CDR3 reads TGTGCCAGATGGCATGGGCAGCCCCAGCATTTT. This translates into CARWHGQPQHF. The full variable domain, its missing parts supplied by reference TRBV7-2 and TRBJ1-5, is GAGVSQSPSNKVTEKGKDVELRCDPISGHTALYWYRQSLGQGLEFLIYFQGNSAPDKSGLPSDRFSAERTGGSVSTLTIQRTQQEDSAVYLCARWHGQPQHFGDGTRLSIL.

This clonotype was seen just once. The chain carries TRBV12-3 or TRBV12-4 and TRBJ1-3; weak D call: TRBD1 (5 bases). CDR3 length: 14 amino acids. Trimming shortened V by 6 bases and J by 6 bases, and 15 bases separated the two germline ends. The CDR3 DNA follows: TGTGCCAGCAGCCTGGGACGGGGACCAAACACCATATATTTT. This sequence encodes CASSLGRGPNTIYF.

V gene TRBV9 combines with J gene TRBJ1-4; 7 bases agree with TRBD1. Unmatched junction bases numbered 3, after V lost 0 bases and J lost 4 bases. From germline, CDR1 is SGDLS and CDR2 YYNGEE. This CDR3 region has 15 residues. The CDR3 DNA reads as TGTGCCAGCAGCGTAGAACAGGGGAATAATGAAAAACTGTTTTTT. Amino acid sequence: CASSVEQGNNEKLFF.

There are many counts of this clonotype. The chain recombines TRBV7-9 with TRBJ1-1, with 9 nucleotides matching TRBD1. The CDR3 totals 15 residues. Germline V gene data show CDR1 as SEHNR and CDR2 as FQNEAQ (reference sequence). V shed 4 bases, J shed 4 bases, and the junction held 7 bases outside the gene matches. The CDR3 loop is CASSSPQGASTEAFF. CDR3 sequence (DNA): TGTGCCAGCAGCTCCCCACAGGGGGCTAGCACTGAAGCTTTCTTT.

This clonotype came up many times. The chain is built from TRBV7-9 and TRBJ2-7, with D perhaps matching TRBD1 or TRBD2 (5 bases each). CDR3 size: 14 residues. V was pared by 5 bases and J by 6 bases, with 17 bases between. Germline CDR1 reads SEHNR; CDR2 reads FQNEAQ (reference sequence). The CDR3 DNA reads TGTGCCAGCAGCCCAGGGACCGGGCTTTCCGAGCAGTACTTC. It encodes CASSPGTGLSEQYF.

Notes on this clonotype: Mismatch with germline at one junction end may stem from a read error. The chain is built from TRBV19 and TRBJ2-5, with a weak D call TRBD1 (6 bases). Germline CDR1 is LNHDA and CDR2 is SQIVND (reference sequence). The CDR3 covers 15 residues. The CDR3 protein is CASNIEDSRQETQYF. CDR3 coding DNA: TGTGCCAGTAATATAGAGGACAGTCGGCAAGAGACCCAGTACTTC.

The chain recombines TRBV3-2 with TRBJ1-6; the D call in the table, TRBD1, was not verified against the DNA. TRBV3-2 is annotated as a pseudogene. This CDR3 has 14 residues. CDR3 nucleotide sequence: TGTGCCAGCAGGCGGGACAGTGTTAATTCACCCCTCCACTTT. Encoded protein: CASRRDSVNSPLHF.

As regards this clonotype: This may be a read error: a much more frequent sequence differs by one nucleotide. The V and J genes are TRBV3-1 and TRBJ2-1; D is undetermined. CDR1 LGHDT and CDR2 YNNKEL come from the germline V gene (reference sequence). CDR3 size: 15 residues. The CDR3 nucleotides are TGTGCCAGCAGCCAAGTCGAAGACTCCCGCAATGAGCAGCTCTTC. It is translated as CASSQVEDSRNEQLF.

This clonotype was detected many times. V usage is TRBV12-3 or TRBV12-4 and J usage is TRBJ2-3; D is uncertain. V shed 4 bases and J shed 0 bases, with 8 bases lying between them. This CDR3 has 14 residues. The chain's CDR3 is CASSSTPSTDTQYF. The CDR3 DNA is TGTGCCAGCAGTTCGACTCCTAGCACAGATACGCAGTATTTT.

As to this clonotype: This clone may be a read error of a much larger clone one base away. V usage is TRBV20-1 and J usage is TRBJ2-7, with D possibly being TRBD1 (5 bases). Trimming pared 3 bases from V and 2 bases from J, leaving 17 bases between. The length of the CDR3 is 15 residues. The germline CDR1 and CDR2 sequences are DFQATT and SNEGSKA (reference sequence). The CDR3 spells CSASRPEDMTYEQYF. CDR3 bases: TGCAGTGCTAGTCGTCCCGAGGACATGACCTACGAGCAGTACTTC.

This CDR3 is CASRGRLAGGADTQYF. CDR3 DNA sequence: TGTGCCAGCCGAGGGAGACTAGCGGGGGGAGCAGATACGCAGTATTTT. The chain uses TRBV12-3 or TRBV12-4 and TRBJ2-3; 13 bases are a match to TRBD2. Trimming cost V 8 bases and J 4 bases; bases outside gene matches: 9. CDR3 size: 16 residues.

Only a few counts were recorded for this clonotype. The rearrangement links TRBV19 to TRBJ1-5, with no clear D. The germline CDR1 and CDR2 sequences are LNHDA and SQIVND (reference sequence). This CDR3 is built from 16 residues. The V gene lost 3 bases and the J gene lost 4 bases, with 16 bases spanning the gap. This chain's CDR3 is CASSMGSAGLNQPQHF. The CDR3 DNA sequence: TGTGCCAGTAGTATGGGGTCGGCGGGCCTGAATCAGCCCCAGCATTTT.

Comments on this clonotype: A much larger clonotype is one base distant, so this may be a read error. This sequence joins TRBV29-1 and TRBJ1-1, with D possibly matching TRBD1 (6 bases). The CDR3 loop spans 14 amino acids. CDR1 is SQVTM and CDR2 is ANQGSEA in the germline V gene. V was clipped by 7 bases and J by 4 bases, with 19 bases between them. The CDR3 DNA follows: TGCAGCGAGGCAGGGGCGGGGGTTTTCACTGAAGCTTTCTTT. It encodes CSEAGAGVFTEAFF.

The rearrangement uses TRBV12-3 or TRBV12-4 and TRBJ2-7; 7 bases map to TRBD1. V dropped 3 bases and J dropped 3; count of bases not matched to a gene: 8. CDR3 length: 15 amino acids. The CDR3 is CASSLTLGQLYEQYF. The CDR3 DNA reads TGTGCCAGCAGTTTGACCCTGGGACAGCTCTACGAGCAGTACTTC.

The genes are TRBV4-3 and TRBJ2-7; tentatively, D is TRBD1 (6 bases). The germline CDR1 and CDR2 sequences are LGHNA and YSLEER. The germline V and J ends were trimmed by 1 base and 3 bases, with 16 bases remaining between them. The CDR3 contains 16 residues. DNA of the CDR3: TGCGCCAGCAGCCAAGGGCTAGGTGGACAGATCTACGAGCAGTACTTC. Its translation: CASSQGLGGQIYEQYF.